Included here is one T cell receptor (beta chain) sequence, with context. The antigen is not known. Between the trimmed V and J ends, which lost 2 bases and 10 bases, there was a span of 23 bases. In germline, CDR1 is SGHDN, CDR2 FVKESK. The CDR3 consists of 17 residues. This sample stems from a study of shared clonotypes between healthy human individuals. Whole-study findings and limits: Across four donors, naive CD4 shared 5% to 6%, naive CD8 more than 3%, memory CD4 about 2.5%, memory CD8 more than 0.35%.

All donors were Caucasian adults living in Nashville, Tennessee. The authors split each subset's genomic DNA evenly across several immunoSEQ plates. In the original processing: Junction-only sequences without quality scores were provided by ImmunoSEQ, so filtering was different. Method: immunoSEQ multiplex PCR; TCRdb's copy keeps in-frame clones and lacks some. V and J calls and clone size follow that table, whereas D and trimming were derived from the DNA. The table records roughly 1 million clones, about 74% of them present only once. This chain joins TRBV14 and TRBJ1-4; possible D gene TRBD1, 6 bases. Input material: memory CD4+ T cells sorted from blood. Subset noted: CD45RA-negative fraction. This TCR was sampled from a man in his late teens or twenties in good health. In DNA form, the CDR3 reads TGTGCCAGCAGCCAATCTGGACAGAGAGACCGTTTAGGAAAACTGTTTTTT. It translates to CASSQSGQRDRLGKLFF. The entire variable domain, with the rest obtained from reference TRBV14 and TRBJ1-4, is as follows: EAGVTQFPSHSVIEKGQTVTLRCDPISGHDNLYWYRRVMGKEIKFLLHFVKESKQDESGMPNNRFLAERTGGTYSTLKVQPAELEDSGVYFCASSQSGQRDRLGKLFFGSGTQLSVL.